The 6 T cell receptor beta chains given below trace back to one sample, sequenced in a study of blood T cells in healthy people across ages (dated by TCRdb to 2013 to 2016). Libraries came from 5' RACE. Data came from an Illumina HiSeq 2500. The second PCR ran for roughly 7 to 11 cycles and used a J-beta primer mix along with a sample-barcoded 5' primer. TCRdb reprocessed the public reads (quality trimming at Q25 with fastp, clone calling with MiXCR) and kept in-frame beta chains. Records with the same CDR3 protein are collapsed into one entry carrying the most frequent genes and DNA. This sample is represented by around 320,000 distinct CDR3 sequences; roughly 26% of them were singletons. The ten largest clones represent over 25% of the sample. Sequencing was carried out using blood. Receptor source: a woman in her sixties or seventies in good health.

This clonotype appeared a few times. CDR3 nucleotide sequence: TGTGCCAGCAGCTTGAGGGCGGTGGGGGCAATAACTAATGAAAAACTGTTTTTT. Residues: CASSLRAVGAITNEKLFF. V gene TRBV11-2 combines with J gene TRBJ1-4, with D perhaps matching TRBD1 (6 bases). V lost 3 bases and J lost 1, with 18 bases in between. This CDR3 is 18 amino acids long. Germline CDR1 reads SGHAT; CDR2 reads FQNNGV.

The chain is built from TRBV2 and TRBJ2-7, with a weak D call TRBD1 (6 bases). V was clipped by 1 base and J by 2 bases, with 12 bases between them. Germline-derived CDR1 and CDR2 are SNHLY and FYNNEI. This CDR3 is 15 amino acids long. The chain's CDR3 is CASSEGRGGPYEQYF. In DNA form, the CDR3 reads TGTGCCAGCAGTGAAGGCAGGGGCGGCCCCTACGAGCAGTACTTC.

V and J are TRBV7-2 and TRBJ1-1; 12 nucleotides agree with TRBD1. The V gene's germline CDR1 is SGHTA and CDR2 FQGNSA. CDR3 length: 16 residues. V shed 5 bases, J shed 5 bases, and the junction held 9 bases outside the gene matches. CDR3 DNA sequence: TGTGCCAGCAGCCATGCCGGGGACAGGGGGCTAACTGAAGCTTTCTTT. Protein sequence: CASSHAGDRGLTEAFF.

This chain uses TRBV15 with TRBJ2-1; TRBD2 might be the D (5 bases). Germline CDR1 reads LNHNV; CDR2 reads YYDKDF (reference sequence). This CDR3 contains 14 residues. V was clipped by 0 bases and J by 11 bases, with 14 bases between them. CDR3 DNA sequence: TGTGCCACCAGCAGAGATGGGGTAGCGTATCAGCAGTTCTTC. Protein sequence: CATSRDGVAYQQFF.

Only a few counts were recorded for this clonotype. This chain uses TRBV29-1 with TRBJ1-6, with a tentative D call TRBD1 (6 bases). This CDR3 comprises 13 residues. V dropped 5 bases and J dropped 7 bases, with 12 bases sitting between them. The germline V gene has CDR1 SQVTM and CDR2 ANQGSEA. The CDR3 sequence: CSVLTGLNSPLHF. Here the CDR3 DNA reads TGCAGCGTTCTGACAGGATTAAATTCACCCCTCCACTTT.

This chain connects TRBV7-6 to TRBJ1-1, with D uncertain. The CDR3 is 12 amino acids. Trimming took off 4 bases at V and 7 bases at J, with 10 bases between the two ends. Germline CDR1 and CDR2: SGHVS and FNYEAQ. The CDR3 coding sequence is TGTGCCAGCAGCTCTACGGGGAGTGAAGCTTTCTTT. Translating gives CASSSTGSEAFF.